The 6 T cell receptor beta chains below were found in one sample sequenced in a study of shared clonotypes between healthy human individuals (dated by TCRdb to about 2020). CD8 naive samples consisted of CD45RO-negative cells that were positively selected for CCR7, yielding a CD45RA+CCR7+ population without TemRA cells. Library preparation used the immunoSEQ multiplex PCR assay. This is the immuneACCESS table as TCRdb keeps it, with only in-frame sequences that have V and J called. A part of the clones is gone; compared with another copy, unresolved V genes explain less than half, and the rest is unexplained. Counted in this sample were some 2,000,000 clones; approximately 94% of them appeared once. The biggest ten clones account for about 1.1% of the sample. Sequencing was done on a sample of naive CD8+ T cells sorted from blood. Reading the label with the study, this specimen's cell subset or site is: CD45RA+CCR7+. These receptors all stem from a man aged 18 to 29 in good health.

This rearrangement joins TRBV4-1 to TRBJ1-5; no clear D gene. CDR1 and CDR2 from the germline V gene are MGHRA and YSYEKL. CDR3 length: 15 amino acids. The V end was cut by 1 base, the J end by 0 bases, with 7 bases between. The CDR3 here is CASSQGHHSNQPQHF. CDR3 coding DNA: TGCGCCAGCAGCCAAGGACACCATAGCAATCAGCCCCAGCATTTT.

The gene calls are TRBV27 and TRBJ2-7, with D perhaps matching TRBD1 or TRBD2 (5 bases each). V lost 3 bases and J 2 bases, leaving 11 bases between the germline ends. The germline V gene has CDR1 MNHEY and CDR2 SMNVEV (reference sequence). The CDR3 is made up of 14 amino acids. The CDR3 protein is CASSFRGTTYEQYF. The DNA of the CDR3 is TGTGCCAGCAGTTTCCGTGGGACCACCTACGAGCAGTACTTC.

V gene TRBV5-4 combines with J gene TRBJ2-7; D not resolved. With 0 bases removed from V and 2 bases from J, the gap between germline ends came to 6 bases. Looked up from germline, CDR1 is SGHNT and CDR2 is YYREEE (reference sequence). The CDR3 length is 13 residues. CDR3 in amino acids: CASSLGYTYEQYF. As DNA, the CDR3 is TGTGCCAGCAGCTTGGGATACACCTACGAGCAGTACTTC.

The genes are TRBV2 and TRBJ1-5; D might be TRBD1 (5 bases). V was shortened by 5 bases and J by 7 bases, with 18 bases between the two germline ends. This CDR3 is 15 amino acids long. The germline gives CDR1 SNHLY, CDR2 FYNNEI. The CDR3 is CASSQSDAGGQPQHF. The DNA for the CDR3 is TGTGCCAGCAGTCAATCGGACGCCGGGGGGCAGCCCCAGCATTTT.

The CDR3 loop is CASSLAAGTGGEQYF. The DNA of the CDR3 is TGTGCCAGCAGCTTAGCCGCCGGGACAGGGGGCGAGCAGTACTTC. V is TRBV7-6 and J is TRBJ2-7; TRBD1 matches 11 bases. This CDR3 is 15 amino acids long. V shed 0 bases and J 6 bases; nucleotides not matched to a gene: 4. The V gene's germline CDR1 is SGHVS and CDR2 FNYEAQ.

The chain combines TRBV9 with TRBJ2-3; D possibly corresponds to TRBD2 (7 bases). The ends were cut back, 0 bases at V and 2 bases at J, with 13 bases in the middle. The CDR3 totals 16 residues. CDR1 is SGDLS and CDR2 is YYNGEE in the germline V gene. The CDR3 DNA reads as TGTGCCAGCAGCGTAGGGGGGGGGCACCCCACAGATACGCAGTATTTT. Its translation is CASSVGGGHPTDTQYF.